The 24 T cell receptor beta chains below were found in one sample sequenced in a study of T cells in Graves' hyperthyroidism and ophthalmopathy. Amplification of TCR beta CDR3 regions was performed using RNA transcripts as template. Initially, a first-round RT-PCR of the TCR CDR3 employed the HTBI primer set. MiXCR, applied by TCRdb to the multiplex PCR reads, yields one record per CDR3 protein. Of 360,000 or so distinct CDR3 sequences detected, about 18% appear once; the ten largest clones hold roughly 3.5%. Sequencing input: blood. These TCRs come from a woman aged 18 to 35 with Graves' hyperthyroidism.

The chain couples TRBV29-1 to TRBJ2-7, with TRBD1 as a possible D gene (6 bases). V was cut by 5 bases and J by 7 bases, with 15 bases left in between. This CDR3 region has 12 residues. The germline V gene encodes CDR1 SQVTM and CDR2 ANQGSEA. In nucleotides, the CDR3 is TGCAGCGTTACCGGACAGAGAAGAGAGCAGTACTTC. Translation gives CSVTGQRREQYF.

The rearrangement uses TRBV4-1 and TRBJ1-3; D not certain. Germline loops: CDR1 MGHRA, CDR2 YSYEKL. Trimming took 1 base from V and 7 from J, leaving 8 bases between them. This CDR3 has 13 amino acids. The CDR3 region is CASSQVLYNTIYF. CDR3 nucleotides: TGCGCCAGCAGCCAAGTTTTATACAACACCATATATTTT.

This clonotype has ten or more counts. The chain links TRBV5-1 to TRBJ2-5, with TRBD2 matching over 7 bases. CDR3 size: 14 residues. Germline loops: CDR1 SGHRS, CDR2 YFSETQ. V shed 4 bases and J 5 bases; nucleotides not matched to a gene: 8. The CDR3 nucleotides are TGCGCCAGCAGCGCAATAGCGGGCGGTGAGACCCAGTACTTC. Its protein is CASSAIAGGETQYF. Together with reference TRBV5-1 and TRBJ2-5, the CDR3 gives the full variable domain: KAGVTQTPRYLIKTRGQQVTLSCSPISGHRSVSWYQQTPGQGLQFLFEYFSETQRNKGNFPGRFSGRQFSNSRSEMNVSTLELGDSALYLCASSAIAGGETQYFGPGTRLLVL.

This clonotype was observed at least ten times. V is TRBV14 and J is TRBJ1-1; no reliable D call. This CDR3 is built from 15 residues. Germline V gives CDR1 SGHDN, CDR2 FVKESK. Trimming took off 1 base at V and 5 bases at J, with 14 bases between the two ends. The CDR3 region is CASSQAGRAGTEAFF. Written as DNA, the CDR3 is TGTGCCAGCAGCCAAGCTGGAAGGGCGGGGACTGAAGCTTTCTTT.

The genes are TRBV5-1 and TRBJ2-1; tentative D call: TRBD2 (6 bases). V was trimmed by 4 bases and J by 2 bases, leaving 10 bases between them. CDR1 is SGHRS, CDR2 YFSETQ, per germline. This CDR3 spans 14 amino acids. As DNA, the CDR3 is TGCGCCAGCAGCGGAGGGGCCCCCTACAATGAGCAGTTCTTC. It translates to CASSGGAPYNEQFF. Combining the CDR3 with reference TRBV5-1 and TRBJ2-1 gives the whole variable domain KAGVTQTPRYLIKTRGQQVTLSCSPISGHRSVSWYQQTPGQGLQFLFEYFSETQRNKGNFPGRFSGRQFSNSRSEMNVSTLELGDSALYLCASSGGAPYNEQFFGPGTRLTVL.

This rearrangement joins TRBV5-1 to TRBJ2-2; 7 bases are a match to TRBD2. CDR3 length: 16 amino acids. J gave up 2 bases and V 5 bases, and 9 bases lay outside the gene matches. Germline V gene data show CDR1 as SGHRS and CDR2 as YFSETQ. This chain's CDR3 is CASRSHLAVNTGELFF. CDR3 bases: TGCGCCAGCAGATCTCATCTAGCGGTCAACACCGGGGAGCTGTTTTTT.

This clonotype came up many times. The rearrangement joins TRBV10-3 to TRBJ1-2; D is ambiguous. This CDR3 is built from 13 residues. V was pared by 4 bases and J by 4 bases, with 10 bases between. Germline V lookup: CDR1 ENHRY, CDR2 SYGVKD. CDR3 bases: TGTGCCATCAGTGTCCAACCAGCCTATGGCTACACCTTC. Translation: CAISVQPAYGYTF.

This clonotype was detected ten times or more. The gene calls are TRBV6-4 and TRBJ1-2, with no clear D. The CDR3 consists of 17 residues. The germline CDR1 and CDR2 sequences are MRHNA and SNTAGT. V was trimmed by 2 bases and J by 2 bases, leaving 18 bases between them. CDR3: CASSDPVRAALNYGYTF. In DNA form, the CDR3 reads TGTGCCAGCAGTGACCCGGTTCGGGCAGCCTTGAACTATGGCTACACCTTC.

Ten or more counts support this clonotype. This chain uses TRBV6-1 with TRBJ1-1; a possible D gene is TRBD1 (5 bases). Germline V gene sequence: CDR1 MNHNS, CDR2 SASEGT. The CDR3 has 14 residues. The ends were cut back, 5 bases at V and 1 base at J, with 11 bases in the middle. The CDR3 DNA is TGTGCCAGCAGTCTGGGGCTGGCGAACACTGAAGCTTTCTTT. Protein sequence: CASSLGLANTEAFF.

In this sample, this clonotype turned up many times. This sequence joins TRBV12-3 or TRBV12-4 and TRBJ1-5, with D hard to call. The germline V and J ends were trimmed by 6 bases and 5 bases, with 8 bases remaining between them. The CDR3 is 12 residues long. CDR3 nucleotide sequence: TGTGCCAGCAGGGGCTCCGATCAGCCCCAGCATTTT. Protein sequence: CASRGSDQPQHF.

The chain links TRBV6-1 to TRBJ2-7; TRBD2 matches at 10 bases. The germline CDR1 and CDR2 sequences are MNHNS and SASEGT. The CDR3 loop spans 16 amino acids. The J segment lost 2 bases and the V segment lost 3 bases, leaving 7 bases of the junction unmatched. CDR3 residues: CASSEEGGTSAYEQYF. CDR3 nucleotide sequence: TGTGCCAGCAGTGAGGAAGGGGGGACTAGCGCCTACGAGCAGTACTTC.

This clonotype was detected many times. The V gene is TRBV20-1, the J gene TRBJ1-5, with TRBD1 as a possible D gene (5 bases). Trimming pared 1 base from V and 6 bases from J, leaving 19 bases between. The V gene's germline CDR1 is DFQATT and CDR2 SNEGSKA (reference sequence). The CDR3 contains 16 residues. This chain's CDR3 is CSARVGPNSGFQPQHF. The CDR3, as DNA: TGCAGTGCTAGAGTGGGGCCGAACAGTGGATTTCAGCCCCAGCATTTT.

This clonotype was observed many times. This chain connects TRBV5-1 to TRBJ1-1, with 7 bases identical to TRBD1. The germline gives CDR1 SGHRS, CDR2 YFSETQ. Unmatched junction bases numbered 5, after V lost 5 bases and J lost 4 bases. CDR3 length: 13 residues. The CDR3 DNA reads as TGCGCCAGCAGTATTGACAGGGCCACTGAAGCTTTCTTT. It translates to CASSIDRATEAFF.

In its sample, this clonotype was seen many times. V and J are TRBV9 and TRBJ1-3; D remains unclear. Germline V gene lookup returns CDR1 SGDLS and CDR2 YYNGEE. The length of the CDR3 is 15 residues. V lost 4 bases to trimming and J lost 0 bases, with 11 bases between them. The CDR3: CASSFTGISGNTIYF. CDR3 bases: TGTGCCAGCAGCTTCACGGGGATCTCTGGAAACACCATATATTTT.

This clonotype was counted at least ten times. The chain carries TRBV30 and TRBJ2-2; 8 bases agree with TRBD1. The CDR3 length is 15 residues. CDR1 is GTSNPN and CDR2 is SVGIG in the germline V gene (reference sequence). After removal of 6 bases from V and 0 bases from J, the junction contained 6 bases not matched to a gene. CDR3: CACWGTGTNTGELFF. The CDR3 DNA is TGTGCCTGTTGGGGGACAGGTACGAACACCGGGGAGCTGTTTTTT.

As for this clonotype: A read error may be the cause here, since a much bigger clone is one base away. A read error is likely, as this CDR3 ends without the conserved phenylalanine or tryptophan. CDR3 sequence (DNA): TGTGCCAGCAGCCAATGGGACGAGCAGTACTAC. Translation: CASSQWDEQYY. The chain recombines TRBV4-2 with TRBJ2-7; D gene uncertain. Looked up from germline, CDR1 is LGHNA and CDR2 is YNFKEQ. The CDR3 has 11 residues. Trimming removed 2 bases from V and 5 bases from J, with 4 bases in between.

This clonotype was observed at least ten times. V gene TRBV12-3 or TRBV12-4 combines with J gene TRBJ2-4, with D unresolved. Trimming cost V 3 bases and J 7 bases, with 10 bases left between them. The CDR3 totals 13 residues. CDR3 residues: CASSLVIGNIQYF. In DNA form, the CDR3 reads TGTGCCAGCAGTTTGGTGATAGGGAACATTCAGTACTTC.

The rearrangement links TRBV6-1 to TRBJ2-7, with D maybe TRBD2 (6 bases). CDR3 length equals 13 residues. CDR1 is MNHNS and CDR2 is SASEGT in the germline V gene. The V gene lost 1 base and the J gene lost 7 bases, with 11 bases spanning the gap. CDR3 amino acids: CASSEEQGGEQYF. Here the CDR3 DNA reads TGTGCCAGCAGTGAAGAGCAGGGAGGTGAGCAGTACTTC.

This clonotype was seen more than once but under ten times. This rearrangement joins TRBV6-2 or TRBV6-3 to TRBJ2-2; D is ambiguous. Germline CDR1 MNHEY, CDR2 SVGEGT. The V and J ends lost 7 bases and 6 bases respectively, with 12 bases between them. There are 13 residues in the CDR3. The chain's CDR3 is CASIDSLSGELFF. DNA for the CDR3: TGTGCCAGCATCGACTCTCTATCCGGGGAGCTGTTTTTT.

Ten or more counts support this clonotype. J is TRBJ2-7 and V is TRBV27, with D possibly being TRBD1 or TRBD2 (5 bases each). From germline, CDR1 is MNHEY and CDR2 SMNVEV (reference sequence). Trimming pared 10 bases from V and 2 bases from J, leaving 12 bases between. This CDR3 comprises 12 residues. DNA of the CDR3: TGTGCCACCCGGGACGGCCCCTACGAGCAGTACTTC. It codes for CATRDGPYEQYF.

This clonotype was counted many times. The chain employs TRBV6-5 and TRBJ1-1; D is possibly TRBD1 (5 bases). The germline CDR1 and CDR2 sequences are MNHEY and SVGAGI. The CDR3 is made up of 15 amino acids. The V gene lost 3 bases and the J gene lost 4 bases, with 15 bases spanning the gap. The chain's CDR3 is CASSYSFGGLTEAFF. DNA for the CDR3: TGTGCCAGCAGTTATTCTTTCGGGGGACTCACTGAAGCTTTCTTT.

At least ten counts were recorded for this clonotype. The CDR3 region is CAIKGQGAPEQYF. In DNA form, the CDR3 reads TGTGCCATCAAAGGCCAGGGGGCCCCCGAGCAGTACTTC. The chain uses TRBV10-3 and TRBJ2-7, with TRBD1 matching over 8 bases. From germline, CDR1 is ENHRY and CDR2 SYGVKD. This CDR3 region has 13 residues. After removal of 7 bases from V and 6 bases from J, the junction contained 8 bases not matched to a gene.

This clonotype came up many times. The CDR3 DNA reads TGCGCCAGCAGCCAAGAAAAATCGTATCAGCCCCAGCATTTT. Residues: CASSQEKSYQPQHF. This sequence joins TRBV4-1 and TRBJ1-5; D remains unclear. Trimming pared 0 bases from V and 5 bases from J, leaving 8 bases between. Germline CDR1 is MGHRA and CDR2 is YSYEKL. This CDR3 has 14 amino acids.

In its sample, this clonotype was seen many times. This chain links TRBV6-5 with TRBJ2-7, with D maybe TRBD1 (5 bases). V was cut by 0 bases and J by 3 bases, with 15 bases left in between. The germline CDR1 and CDR2 sequences are MNHEY and SVGAGI. This CDR3 contains 16 residues. CDR3: CASSYSFTVGLYEQYF. In nucleotides, the CDR3 is TGTGCCAGCAGTTACTCGTTTACGGTGGGGCTCTACGAGCAGTACTTC.